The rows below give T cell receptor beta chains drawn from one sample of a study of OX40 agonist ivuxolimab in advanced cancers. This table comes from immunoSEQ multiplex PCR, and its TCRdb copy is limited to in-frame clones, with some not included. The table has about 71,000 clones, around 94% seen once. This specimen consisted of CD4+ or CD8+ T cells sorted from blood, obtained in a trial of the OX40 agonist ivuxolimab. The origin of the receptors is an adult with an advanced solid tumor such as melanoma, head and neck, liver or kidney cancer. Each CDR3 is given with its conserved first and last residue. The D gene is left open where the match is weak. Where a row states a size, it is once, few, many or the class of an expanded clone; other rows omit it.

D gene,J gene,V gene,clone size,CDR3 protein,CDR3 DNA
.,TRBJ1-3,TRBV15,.,CATSPLDSSGNTIYF,TGTGCCACCAGCCCTCTCGACAGCTCTGGAAACACCATATATTTT
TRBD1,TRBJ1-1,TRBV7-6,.,CASSFTTGQGTNTEAFF,TGTGCCAGCAGCTTTACGACTGGACAGGGAACGAACACTGAAGCTTTCTTT
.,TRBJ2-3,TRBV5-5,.,CASSLGQSTDTQYF,TGTGCCAGCAGCTTGGGCCAGAGCACAGATACGCAGTATTTT
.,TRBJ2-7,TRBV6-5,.,CASSYSGGTYEQYF,TGTGCCAGCAGTTACTCTGGAGGCACCTACGAGCAGTACTTC
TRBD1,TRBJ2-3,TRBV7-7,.,CASSPGQGARDTQYF,TGTGCCAGCAGCCCGGGACAGGGGGCGCGAGATACGCAGTATTTT
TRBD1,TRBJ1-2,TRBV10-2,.,CASSELFGDRVTRGYTF,TGCGCCAGCAGTGAGTTGTTCGGGGACAGGGTTACGAGGGGCTACACCTTC
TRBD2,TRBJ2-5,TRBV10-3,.,CAISGVAGDAETQYF,TGTGCCATCAGTGGCGTAGCGGGAGATGCGGAGACCCAGTACTTC
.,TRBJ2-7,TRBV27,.,CASSFWGSEQYF,TGTGCCAGCAGTTTTTGGGGATCCGAGCAGTACTTC
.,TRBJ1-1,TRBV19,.,CASSPPGQNTEAFF,TGTGCCAGTAGTCCTCCGGGGCAAAACACTGAAGCTTTCTTT
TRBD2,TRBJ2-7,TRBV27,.,CASSLAGLAGYEQYF,TGTGCCAGCAGTTTGGCGGGACTAGCGGGATACGAGCAGTACTTC
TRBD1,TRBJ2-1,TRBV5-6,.,CASSLGQGSYNEQFF,TGTGCCAGCAGCTTGGGACAGGGATCCTACAATGAGCAGTTCTTC
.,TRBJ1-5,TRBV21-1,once,CASSKEGGGYEQPQHF,TGTGCCAGCAGCAAAGAGGGAGGAGGGTACGAGCAGCCCCAGCATTTT
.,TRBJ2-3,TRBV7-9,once,CASSQPGDTQYF,TGTGCCAGCAGCCAACCCGGGGATACGCAGTATTTT
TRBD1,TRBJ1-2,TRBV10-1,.,CASSRDRFGFYGYTF,TGCGCCAGCAGTAGGGACAGGTTCGGGTTCTATGGCTACACCTTC
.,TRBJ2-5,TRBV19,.,CASSIGLRGNQETQYF,TGTGCCAGTAGTATTGGGCTTCGCGGGAACCAAGAGACCCAGTACTTC
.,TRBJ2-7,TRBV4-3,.,CASSQGTDSSYEQYF,TGCGCCAGCAGCCAGGGGACGGATAGCTCCTACGAGCAGTACTTC
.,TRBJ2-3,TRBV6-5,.,CASSYGEGQQQYF,TGTGCCAGCAGTTACGGGGAGGGACAACAGCAGTATTTT
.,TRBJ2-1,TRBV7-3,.,CASSLVPYNEQFF,TGTGCCAGCAGCTTAGTACCGTACAATGAGCAGTTCTTC
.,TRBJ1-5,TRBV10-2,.,CASRPRGSNQPQHF,TGCGCCAGCAGGCCTCGGGGCAGCAATCAGCCCCAGCATTTT
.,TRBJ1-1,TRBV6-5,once,CASSSQGIVSTEAFF,TGTGCCAGCAGTTCCCAAGGAATAGTATCTACTGAAGCTTTCTTT
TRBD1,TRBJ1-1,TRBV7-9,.,CASSLTGRDTEAFF,TGTGCCAGCAGCTTGACAGGGAGGGACACTGAAGCTTTCTTT
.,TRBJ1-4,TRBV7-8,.,CASSSTDEKLFF,TGTGCCAGCAGCTCGACAGATGAAAAACTGTTTTTT
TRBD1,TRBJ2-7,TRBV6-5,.,CASSYQGQGNEQYF,TGTGCCAGCAGTTACCAAGGACAGGGCAACGAGCAGTACTTC
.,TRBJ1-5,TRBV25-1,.,CASSETQQVGNQPQHF,TGTGCCAGCAGTGAAACTCAACAGGTGGGCAATCAGCCCCAGCATTTT
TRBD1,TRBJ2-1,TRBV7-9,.,CASSLAGQGNEQFF,TGTGCCAGCAGCTTAGCGGGACAGGGAAATGAGCAGTTCTTC
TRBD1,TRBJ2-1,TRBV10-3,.,CAISQPGTGGGEQFF,TGTGCCATCAGCCAACCCGGGACAGGGGGCGGGGAGCAGTTCTTC
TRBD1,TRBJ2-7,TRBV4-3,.,CASSHYRRGPSSYEQYF,TGCGCCAGCAGCCACTACAGAAGGGGGCCCAGCTCCTACGAGCAGTACTTC
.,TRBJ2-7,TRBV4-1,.,CASSQGHNSYEQYF,TGCGCCAGCAGCCAGGGACACAACTCCTACGAGCAGTACTTC
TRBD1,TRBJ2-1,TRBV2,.,CASRQGAGGNEQFF,TGTGCCAGCAGGCAGGGAGCAGGGGGCAATGAGCAGTTCTTC
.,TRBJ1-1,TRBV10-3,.,CAAGGGNTEAFF,TGTGCCGCCGGGGGGGGAAACACTGAAGCTTTCTTT
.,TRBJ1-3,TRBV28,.,CASSLWGGFGNTIYF,TGTGCCAGCAGTTTATGGGGCGGGTTTGGAAACACCATATATTTT
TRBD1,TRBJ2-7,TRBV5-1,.,CASTRRQGPYEQYF,TGCGCCAGCACCCGCCGACAGGGCCCCTACGAGCAGTACTTC
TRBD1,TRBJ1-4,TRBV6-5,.,CASSLRQGGEKLFF,TGTGCCAGCAGCTTACGACAGGGCGGGGAAAAACTGTTTTTT
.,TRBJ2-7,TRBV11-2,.,CASSLDPSRVYSYEQYF,TGTGCCAGCAGCTTAGATCCCTCGCGGGTCTATTCCTACGAGCAGTACTTC
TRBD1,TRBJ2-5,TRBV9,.,CASSVGPQGRPWGQETQYF,TGTGCCAGCAGCGTAGGCCCACAGGGGCGCCCATGGGGCCAAGAGACCCAGTACTTC
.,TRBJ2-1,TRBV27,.,CASTGPDIDNEQFF,TGTGCCAGCACAGGCCCAGACATCGACAATGAGCAGTTCTTC
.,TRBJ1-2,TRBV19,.,CASSWRVTDYGYTF,TGTGCCAGTAGTTGGAGGGTGACAGACTATGGCTACACCTTC